The sequence of this T cell receptor beta chain was determined in a study of beta chain features in type 1 diabetes. General observations from the study: Moderate but significant shortening of TCRB CDR3s was recorded in all four CD4+ subsets from Type 1 diabetes patients.

Concerning this clone: Its antigen is not identified.

CDR1 is SGHRS and CDR2 is YFSETQ in the germline V gene. The V gene lost 4 bases and the J gene lost 3 bases, with 11 bases spanning the gap. There are 15 residues in the CDR3. Expressed TCRB transcripts were sequenced after all isolated RNA was converted to cDNA. The protocol was immunoSEQ multiplex PCR, while the TCRdb copy is restricted to in-frame clones and leaves out a portion. This repertoire shows more than 200,000 clones, about a sixth found once; its top ten account for 0.08% to 0.095%. The sequence was obtained from a man aged 30-40 years with type 1 diabetes. The specimen sequenced was naive CD4+ T cells from blood. The chain employs TRBV5-1 and TRBJ2-6; D is ambiguous. CDR3 loop: CASSPRVSGANVLTF. The CDR3 coding sequence is TGCGCCAGCAGCCCTAGGGTGAGTGGGGCCAACGTCCTGACTTTC. Full variable domain (missing parts from reference TRBV5-1 and TRBJ2-6): KAGVTQTPRYLIKTRGQQVTLSCSPISGHRSVSWYQQTPGQGLQFLFEYFSETQRNKGNFPGRFSGRQFSNSRSEMNVSTLELGDSALYLCASSPRVSGANVLTFGAGSRLTVL.